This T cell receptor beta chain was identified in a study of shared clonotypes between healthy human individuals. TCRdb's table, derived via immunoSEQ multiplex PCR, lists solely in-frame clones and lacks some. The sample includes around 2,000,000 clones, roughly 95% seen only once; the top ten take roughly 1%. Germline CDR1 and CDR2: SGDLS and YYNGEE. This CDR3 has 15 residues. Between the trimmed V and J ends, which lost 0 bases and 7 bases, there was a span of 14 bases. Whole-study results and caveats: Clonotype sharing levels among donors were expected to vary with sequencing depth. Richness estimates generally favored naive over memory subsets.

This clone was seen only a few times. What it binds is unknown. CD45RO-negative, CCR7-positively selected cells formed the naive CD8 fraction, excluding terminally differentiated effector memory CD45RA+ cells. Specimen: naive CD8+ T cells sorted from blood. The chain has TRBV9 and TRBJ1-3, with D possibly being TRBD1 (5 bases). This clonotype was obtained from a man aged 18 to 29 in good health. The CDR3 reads CASSVGAGTMNTIYF. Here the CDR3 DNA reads TGTGCCAGCAGCGTAGGGGCAGGGACGATGAACACCATATATTTT.